One and the same sample provided the 8 T cell receptor beta chains below, sequenced in a study of beta chain features in type 1 diabetes. Investigators reverse transcribed all isolated RNA, so they sequenced expressed TCRB transcripts. Libraries were prepared by immunoSEQ multiplex PCR; TCRdb keeps only in-frame clonotypes and omits some of them. The sample carries approximately 100,000 clones, about 40% recorded once. The sequenced sample consisted of stem cell memory CD4+ T cells from blood. Source of these receptors: a woman younger than 35 in good health.

The chain recombines TRBV6-5 with TRBJ1-1; TRBD1 matches 9 bases. This CDR3 region has 14 residues. Germline assignment: CDR1 MNHEY and CDR2 SVGAGI. The J segment lost 5 bases and the V segment lost 5 bases, leaving 6 bases of the junction unmatched. CDR3 protein: CASSGQGRGTEAFF. CDR3 sequence (DNA): TGTGCCAGCAGTGGACAGGGGCGTGGTACTGAAGCTTTCTTT.

This chain connects TRBV11-3 to TRBJ2-3; TRBD2 matches 10 bases. The J segment lost 6 bases and the V segment lost 5 bases, leaving 8 bases of the junction unmatched. The CDR3 runs to 15 residues. The germline gives CDR1 SGHNT, CDR2 YENEEA. CDR3 protein: CASSIRAGGPDTQYF. In DNA, the CDR3 is TGTGCCAGCAGCATTAGAGCGGGAGGGCCGGATACGCAGTATTTT.

The genes are TRBV30 and TRBJ2-1; D remains ambiguous. V was trimmed by 3 bases and J by 3 bases, leaving 6 bases between them. CDR3 size: 12 residues. CDR1 is GTSNPN, CDR2 SVGIG, per germline (reference sequence). The DNA of the CDR3 is TGTGCCTGGAGATTTATCTACAATGAGCAGTTCTTC. Protein sequence: CAWRFIYNEQFF.

J is TRBJ2-2 and V is TRBV19; the match to TRBD1 covers 9 bases. The CDR3 covers 16 residues. J gave up 0 bases and V 4 bases, and 3 bases lay outside the gene matches. CDR1 LNHDA and CDR2 SQIVND come from the germline V gene (reference sequence). The CDR3 loop is CASSKRTGANTGELFF. CDR3 sequence (DNA): TGTGCCAGTAGTAAACGGACAGGGGCGAACACCGGGGAGCTGTTTTTT.

CDR3 bases: TGTGCCAGCAGCCCTAGCAGGGGCCCTCAGCCCCAGCATTTT. Its protein product is CASSPSRGPQPQHF. This chain links TRBV28 with TRBJ1-5; TRBD1 is a possible D gene (6 bases). The V end lost 6 bases, the J end lost 6 bases, and 15 bases lay between the germline ends. Germline V CDR1 and CDR2: MDHEN, SYDVKM. This CDR3 contains 14 residues.

The chain recombines TRBV7-2 with TRBJ2-7; 9 nucleotides line up with TRBD1. V was pared by 5 bases and J by 3 bases, with 5 bases of the junction left unmatched. Germline V lookup: CDR1 SGHTA, CDR2 FQGNSA. CDR3 length: 14 residues. The CDR3: CASSRGQGHYEQYF. The CDR3 nucleotides are TGTGCCAGCAGCCGAGGACAGGGGCACTACGAGCAGTACTTC.

This clone was seen just once. This sequence joins TRBV30 and TRBJ1-5; D ambiguous. The length of the CDR3 is 13 residues. Trimming stripped 2 bases from V and 4 bases from J, with 9 bases between. Germline CDR1 GTSNPN, CDR2 SVGIG (reference sequence). As DNA, the CDR3 is TGTGCCTGGAGTAGGTGGAGTAATCAGCCCCAGCATTTT. It is translated as CAWSRWSNQPQHF.

A note on this clone: Its ends do not fully match the called genes, so a read error is possible. The V gene is TRBV7-9, the J gene TRBJ1-2; weak D call: TRBD1 (5 bases). The CDR3 has 13 amino acids. Germline CDR1 reads SEHNR; CDR2 reads FQNEAQ (reference sequence). DNA of the CDR3: TGCGCCAGCAGCCAATGGAGGGGCTATGGCTACACCTTC. Translated: CASSQWRGYGYTF.